This T cell receptor beta chain was identified in a study of ipilimumab plus nivolumab after autologous stem cell transplantation. General study results and limits: Authors suggest TCR repertoire, Treg phenotype and gut microbiota support further study.

Checkpoint therapy with ipilimumab 1 mg/kg began 14 to 28 days after transplant. Patients received nivolumab 3 mg/kg at weeks 1, 4, 7, 10, then fortnightly to week 26. This clone was detected only once. Its antigen is undetermined. One junction end does not reproduce the germline sequence, and a read error may be involved. Only in-frame clones appear in the TCRdb table, and some are missing; sequencing was by immunoSEQ multiplex PCR. The table shows fewer than 95,000 clones, with 83% occurring only once. CDR1 is MNHGY and CDR2 is SVAAGI in the germline V gene. The CDR3 contains 13 residues. The receptor was isolated from a male donor with diffuse large B-cell lymphoma. Specimen: PBMCs, collected in a trial of ipilimumab plus nivolumab as post-transplant consolidation. The chain links TRBV6-9 to TRBJ1-2; 8 nucleotides align to TRBD1. The CDR3 loop reads CASSYRGVYGYTF. DNA of the CDR3: TGTGCTAGCAGTTACAGGGGGGTCTATGGCTACACCTTC.